One and the same sample provided the 24 T cell receptor beta chains below, sequenced in a study of cytomegalovirus exposure and HLA in healthy donors. 60 Vbeta and 13 Jbeta primers were used in PCR. Method: immunoSEQ multiplex PCR; TCRdb's copy keeps in-frame clones and lacks some. Of 200,000 or so clones listed, roughly 70% are singletons. The sequencing input was PBMCs. Source of these receptors: a man aged 35 to 55 in good health and CMV-seropositive.

This clone showed up just a few times. V is TRBV13 and J is TRBJ2-7; D call uncertain. Germline CDR1 reads PRHDT; CDR2 reads FYEKMQ (reference sequence). This CDR3 has 16 amino acids. The V gene lost 5 bases and the J gene lost 0 bases, with 17 bases spanning the gap. CDR3 sequence (DNA): TGTGCCAGCAGCCGAAGAACAGCCACCCCCTCCTACGAGCAGTACTTC. This sequence encodes CASSRRTATPSYEQYF.

The chain couples TRBV10-1 to TRBJ1-1; D unclear. Trimming cost V 6 bases and J 3 bases, with 11 bases left between them. Germline V gives CDR1 WNHNN, CDR2 SYGVQD (reference sequence). The CDR3 spans 13 residues. The CDR3 DNA reads as TGCGCCAGCAGCTCAGGTGTTGACACTGAAGCTTTCTTT. It is translated as CASSSGVDTEAFF.

The CDR3 spells CASSLEGTSSYEQYF. In DNA, the CDR3 is TGCGCCAGCAGCTTGGAAGGGACTAGCTCCTACGAGCAGTACTTC. The gene calls are TRBV5-1 and TRBJ2-7; 8 bases agree with TRBD2. Germline trimming cut 0 bases from V and 0 bases from J; bases unmatched to any gene: 2. Germline-derived CDR1 and CDR2 are SGHRS and YFSETQ. This CDR3 is built from 15 residues.

Notes on this clone: This specimen includes other DNA sequences encoding the same CDR3. The chain couples TRBV5-4 to TRBJ2-5; 7 bases fit TRBD1. The CDR3 has 13 residues. J lost 5 bases, V lost 4 bases, and 5 bases had no gene match. Germline values: CDR1 SGHNT, CDR2 YYREEE (reference sequence). CDR3 in amino acids: CASSLDRVETQYF. CDR3 nucleotides: TGTGCCAGCAGCCTCGACAGGGTCGAGACCCAGTACTTC.

The chain recombines TRBV5-1 with TRBJ1-2; D unclear. The germline V gene has CDR1 SGHRS and CDR2 YFSETQ. Trimming stripped 0 bases from V and 0 bases from J, with 6 bases between. This CDR3 has 14 amino acids. The CDR3 here is CASSLDPANYGYTF. In DNA, the CDR3 is TGCGCCAGCAGCTTGGACCCAGCTAACTATGGCTACACCTTC. The full variable domain, completed using reference TRBV5-1 and TRBJ1-2, is KAGVTQTPRYLIKTRGQQVTLSCSPISGHRSVSWYQQTPGQGLQFLFEYFSETQRNKGNFPGRFSGRQFSNSRSEMNVSTLELGDSALYLCASSLDPANYGYTFGSGTRLTVV.

The V and J genes are TRBV28 and TRBJ1-1; D remains unclear. CDR3 length: 15 residues. The germline CDR1 and CDR2 sequences are MDHEN and SYDVKM. Trimming removed 3 bases at V and 4 bases at J, with 15 bases between. The CDR3 protein is CASSFAAGEGTEAFF. In DNA form, the CDR3 reads TGTGCCAGCAGTTTTGCGGCGGGAGAGGGCACTGAAGCTTTCTTT.

The gene calls are TRBV27 and TRBJ2-2; 10 bases align to TRBD2. The trim removed 6 bases at V and 3 bases at J, leaving 7 bases unmatched. Germline V CDR1 and CDR2: MNHEY, SMNVEV (reference sequence). CDR3 size: 16 residues. Here the CDR3 reads CASRMLAGVYTGELFF. CDR3 in DNA: TGTGCCAGCAGAATGCTAGCGGGGGTGTACACCGGGGAGCTGTTTTTT.

The chain recombines TRBV18 with TRBJ2-2; D might be TRBD1 (6 bases). Germline loops: CDR1 KGHSH, CDR2 LQKENI. The CDR3 spans 14 residues. The ends were cut back, 6 bases at V and 6 bases at J, with 14 bases in the middle. The CDR3 loop reads CASSREKGAGELFF. CDR3 DNA: TGTGCCAGCTCTCGCGAAAAGGGGGCCGGGGAGCTGTTTTTT.

In DNA form, the CDR3 reads TGTGCCAGCAGCGGCTCCAGGGGTCCCCAAGAGACCCAGTACTTC. Its translation: CASSGSRGPQETQYF. The V and J genes are TRBV5-4 and TRBJ2-5; D might be TRBD1 (6 bases). Trimming removed 4 bases from V and 1 base from J, with 14 bases in between. Germline CDR1 reads SGHNT; CDR2 reads YYREEE (reference sequence). The CDR3 is made up of 15 amino acids.

The rearrangement joins TRBV11-1 to TRBJ1-1, with unresolved D. V lost 3 bases, J lost 4 bases, and 9 bases lay in between. Germline V CDR1 and CDR2: SGHAT, FQDESV (reference sequence). The length of the CDR3 is 13 residues. The CDR3 spells CASSFGGFTEAFF. DNA of the CDR3: TGTGCCAGCAGCTTTGGAGGGTTCACTGAAGCTTTCTTT.

The chain is built from TRBV28 and TRBJ1-4, with a tentative D call TRBD1 (6 bases). Trimming removed 10 bases at V and 1 base at J, with 22 bases between. The CDR3 runs 17 residues. Per germline, CDR1 MDHEN and CDR2 SYDVKM. CDR3 nucleotides: TGTGCCACCACAGGGAGGGTTTGGATAGGAACTAATGAAAAACTGTTTTTT. Encoded protein: CATTGRVWIGTNEKLFF.

This sequence joins TRBV7-2 and TRBJ2-7; 8 bases are shared with TRBD2. The V and J ends lost 1 base and 4 bases, in that order; junction bases with no gene match: 3. The germline V gene has CDR1 SGHTA and CDR2 FQGNSA. The CDR3 is 14 residues long. CDR3 sequence: CASSLVSGGYEQYF. The CDR3 DNA reads TGTGCCAGCAGCTTAGTAAGCGGGGGATACGAGCAGTACTTC.

This sequence joins TRBV11-2 and TRBJ2-3; D is possibly TRBD1 (6 bases). Deletions cut 3 bases from V and 2 bases from J, with 9 bases between. The CDR3 is made up of 14 amino acids. Germline V gives CDR1 SGHAT, CDR2 FQNNGV. This CDR3 is CASSFTGTTDTQYF. The CDR3, as DNA: TGTGCCAGCAGCTTCACAGGGACCACAGATACGCAGTATTTT.

This chain links TRBV2 with TRBJ1-5; TRBD1 matches at 8 bases. Germline V lookup: CDR1 SNHLY, CDR2 FYNNEI. The trim removed 6 bases at V and 2 bases at J, leaving 6 bases unmatched. This CDR3 spans 15 amino acids. CDR3 bases: TGTGCCAGCAGCAGGGGACAGGCTGGCAATCAGCCCCAGCATTTT. This encodes CASSRGQAGNQPQHF.

The chain is built from TRBV19 and TRBJ2-3; D is perhaps TRBD1 (6 bases). The CDR3 runs to 15 residues. V was pared by 3 bases and J by 4 bases, with 14 bases between. Germline V gives CDR1 LNHDA, CDR2 SQIVND (reference sequence). DNA for the CDR3: TGTGCCAGTAGTATCTTCAGGGGACCCCCAGATACGCAGTATTTT. It codes for CASSIFRGPPDTQYF.

The chain joins TRBV5-1 to TRBJ2-5; tentative D call: TRBD2 (5 bases). Germline-derived CDR1 and CDR2 are SGHRS and YFSETQ. V lost 2 bases, J lost 5 bases, and 13 bases lay in between. The CDR3 loop spans 14 amino acids. The CDR3 sequence: CASSLTSMTETQYF. DNA of the CDR3: TGCGCCAGCAGCTTAACTAGTATGACGGAGACCCAGTACTTC.

This chain joins TRBV28 and TRBJ2-5; 13 nucleotides match TRBD2. This CDR3 comprises 13 residues. J was trimmed by 3 bases and V by 11 bases; bases with no gene match: 3. Looked up from germline, CDR1 is MDHEN and CDR2 is SYDVKM. The CDR3 loop is CAVTSGGEETQYF. CDR3 nucleotide sequence: TGTGCCGTAACTAGCGGGGGGGAAGAGACCCAGTACTTC.

V usage is TRBV6-1 and J usage is TRBJ2-3, with 7 bases matching TRBD1. CDR1 and CDR2 from the germline V gene are MNHNS and SASEGT. The CDR3 loop spans 15 amino acids. V was pared by 7 bases and J by 2 bases, with 9 bases of the junction left unmatched. In DNA, the CDR3 is TGTGCCAGCATCCTGACAGGGACCAACACAGATACGCAGTATTTT. Its translation: CASILTGTNTDTQYF.

This chain links TRBV4-2 with TRBJ2-2; 9 bases are a match to TRBD2. Germline V lookup: CDR1 LGHNA, CDR2 YNFKEQ. The junction had 17 bases not matched to a gene; V was cut back by 3 bases and J by 6 bases. This CDR3 region has 19 residues. The CDR3: CASSHSGGAGGPTAGELFF. Written as DNA, the CDR3 is TGTGCCAGCAGCCACTCGGGAGGGGCGGGGGGGCCCACGGCCGGGGAGCTGTTTTTT.

V and J are TRBV7-8 and TRBJ2-3; TRBD1 aligns across 10 bases. The V gene's germline CDR1 is SGHVS and CDR2 FQNEAQ. Germline trimming cut 5 bases from V and 3 bases from J; bases unmatched to any gene: 5. This CDR3 is 15 amino acids long. CDR3 nucleotides: TGTGCCAGCAGCCGACTGGACAGGGGGACAGATACGCAGTATTTT. Its translation is CASSRLDRGTDTQYF.

This clone was seen a few times. The V call is TRBV7-2, the J call TRBJ2-5; weak D call: TRBD1 (6 bases). The V end was cut by 6 bases, the J end by 5 bases, with 13 bases between. CDR3 length: 13 amino acids. CDR1 is SGHTA and CDR2 is FQGNSA in the germline V gene. CDR3 residues: CASSTQGRETQYF. The DNA for the CDR3 is TGTGCCAGCAGTACCCAGGGGCGGGAGACCCAGTACTTC. Based on the CDR3 plus reference TRBV7-2 and TRBJ2-5, the full variable domain is GAGVSQSPSNKVTEKGKDVELRCDPISGHTALYWYRQSLGQGLEFLIYFQGNSAPDKSGLPSDRFSAERTGGSVSTLTIQRTQQEDSAVYLCASSTQGRETQYFGPGTRLLVL.

The chain joins TRBV28 to TRBJ1-1; maybe TRBD1 (6 bases). This CDR3 spans 13 amino acids. V shed 6 bases and J shed 4 bases, with 12 bases lying between them. The germline V gene encodes CDR1 MDHEN and CDR2 SYDVKM. CDR3 nucleotide sequence: TGTGCCAGCAGGGGGGCCTTGGGCACTGAAGCTTTCTTT. Translation gives CASRGALGTEAFF.

This clone was recorded a few times. The chain links TRBV4-1 to TRBJ2-3, with D tentatively TRBD2 (5 bases). The CDR3 sequence is 19 residues long. Germline assignment: CDR1 MGHRA and CDR2 YSYEKL. The V and J ends lost 1 base and 8 bases respectively, with 28 bases between them. CDR3 loop: CASSQGEGGGSKGSGTQYF. For the CDR3, the DNA is TGCGCCAGCAGCCAAGGAGAAGGAGGTGGGAGTAAGGGATCAGGTACGCAGTATTTT.

The chain carries TRBV2 and TRBJ2-5, with D perhaps TRBD2 (6 bases). The V end was cut by 8 bases, the J end by 2 bases, with 9 bases between. CDR3 length equals 12 residues. Looked up from germline, CDR1 is SNHLY and CDR2 is FYNNEI. Here the CDR3 reads CASVADQETQYF. CDR3 DNA sequence: TGTGCCAGCGTAGCGGATCAAGAGACCCAGTACTTC.